This T cell receptor (beta chain) was recorded in a study of CD8 T cells in Susac syndrome. Reverse transcription of about 0.5 to 1 ug RNA was carried out with random hexamers. Amplification of TCR beta CDR3 by immunoSEQ multiplex PCR spanned 54 Vbeta and 13 Jbeta. One entry per CDR3 protein results from TCRdb running MiXCR on the immunoSEQ multiplex PCR reads. The repertoire has some 90,000 distinct CDR3 sequences, about 93% of them found once; the top ten carry about 0.32%. This TCR came from a human donor in good health. The sample taken for sequencing was CD8+ T cells from PBMCs.

CDR3 in DNA: TGTGCCAGCATTCCCCCTGCGGGGGGAACCTACGAGCAGTACTTC. Translated, it gives CASIPPAGGTYEQYF. The chain uses TRBV2 and TRBJ2-7; 8 nucleotides line up with TRBD2. V dropped 7 bases and J dropped 2; count of bases not matched to a gene: 10. Germline-derived CDR1 and CDR2 are SNHLY and FYNNEI. The CDR3 sequence is 15 residues long. The whole variable domain, remainder taken from reference TRBV2 and TRBJ2-7, is EPEVTQTPSHQVTQMGQEVILRCVPISNHLYFYWYRQILGQKVEFLVSFYNNEISEKSEIFDDQFSVERPDGSNFTLKIRSTKLEDSAMYFCASIPPAGGTYEQYFGPGTRLTVT.